This passage covers 5 T cell receptor beta chains from one sample sequenced in a study of T cells in Graves' hyperthyroidism and ophthalmopathy. Template material for amplifying TCR beta CDR3 regions consisted of RNA transcripts. TCR CDR3 regions were first amplified by RT-PCR with HTBI primers. TCRdb used MiXCR to reprocess the multiplex PCR reads, holding one entry per CDR3 protein. This table holds fewer than 600,000 distinct CDR3 sequences, 13% to 15% found once. Sequencing was done on a sample of blood. Source of these receptors: a woman in her 40s with Graves' hyperthyroidism.

The chain employs TRBV20-1 and TRBJ1-2, with no clear D. Trimming removed 6 bases at V and 1 base at J, with 9 bases between. The CDR3 spans 12 residues. Germline V gives CDR1 DFQATT, CDR2 SNEGSKA (reference sequence). CDR3 in DNA: TGCAGTGCCCAACCCAATAACTATGGCTACACCTTC. Translated, it gives CSAQPNNYGYTF.

This clonotype appeared many times. The CDR3, as DNA: TGTGCCAGCAGTGCCCGCTATTTTGATTCGAAAGGCTACACCTTC. This codes for CASSARYFDSKGYTF. The V gene is TRBV6-1, the J gene TRBJ1-2; no clear D. This CDR3 contains 15 residues. CDR1 is MNHNS, CDR2 SASEGT, per germline. V was pared by 4 bases and J by 8 bases, with 20 bases between.

For this clonotype: This may be a read error, as it is one base from a much larger clone. The V and J genes are TRBV20-1 and TRBJ2-1; 8 positions match TRBD2. Germline CDR1 is DFQATT and CDR2 is SNEGSKA (reference sequence). V trimming: 6 bases; J trimming: 7 bases; junction bases outside the gene matches: 17. There are 16 residues in the CDR3. The CDR3 nucleotides read TGCAGTGCAGTCCCCTCTGGGCGGGAGGCTTGGAATGAGCAGTTCTTC. This translates into CSAVPSGREAWNEQFF.

This chain joins TRBV6-6 and TRBJ2-5, with D tentatively TRBD2 (6 bases). From germline, CDR1 is MNHNY and CDR2 SVGAGI (reference sequence). V shed 2 bases and J shed 5 bases, with 18 bases lying between them. This CDR3 is built from 16 residues. CDR3 loop: CASSYQTSLGGETQYF. The DNA for the CDR3 is TGTGCCAGCAGTTACCAAACTAGCTTGGGTGGGGAGACCCAGTACTTC.

This clonotype was counted ten times or more. The chain is built from TRBV3-1 and TRBJ1-5; no reliable D call. V lost 1 base, J lost 4 bases, and 8 bases lay in between. Germline assignment: CDR1 LGHDT and CDR2 YNNKEL (reference sequence). The CDR3 length is 14 residues. The CDR3 DNA sequence: TGTGCCAGCAGCCAAGGGGAAGGAAATCAGCCCCAGCATTTT. Translated: CASSQGEGNQPQHF.